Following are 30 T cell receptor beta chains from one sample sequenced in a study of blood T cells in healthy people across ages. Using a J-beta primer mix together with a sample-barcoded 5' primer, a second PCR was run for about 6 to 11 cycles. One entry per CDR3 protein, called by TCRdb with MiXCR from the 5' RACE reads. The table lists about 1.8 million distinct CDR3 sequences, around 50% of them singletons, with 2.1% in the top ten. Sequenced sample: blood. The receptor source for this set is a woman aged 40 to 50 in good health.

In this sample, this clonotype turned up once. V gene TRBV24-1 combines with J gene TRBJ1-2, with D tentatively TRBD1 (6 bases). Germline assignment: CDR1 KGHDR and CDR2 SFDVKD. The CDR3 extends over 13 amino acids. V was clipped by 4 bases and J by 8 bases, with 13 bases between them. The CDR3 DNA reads TGTGCCACCAGTGACCCCGACGGGGGCGGCTACACCTTC. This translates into CATSDPDGGGYTF.

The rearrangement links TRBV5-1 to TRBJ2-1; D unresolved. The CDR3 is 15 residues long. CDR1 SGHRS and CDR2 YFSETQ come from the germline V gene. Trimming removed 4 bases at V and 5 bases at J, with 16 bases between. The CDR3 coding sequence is TGCGCCAGCAGCCACCTATTAAATGGGGACAATGAGCAGTTCTTC. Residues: CASSHLLNGDNEQFF.

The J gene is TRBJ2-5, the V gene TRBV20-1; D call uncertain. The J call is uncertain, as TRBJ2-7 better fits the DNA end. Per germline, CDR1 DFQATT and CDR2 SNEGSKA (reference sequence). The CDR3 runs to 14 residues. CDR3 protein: CSARDISTPYEQYF. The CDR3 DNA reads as TGCAGTGCTAGAGATATATCTACACCCTACGAGCAGTACTTC.

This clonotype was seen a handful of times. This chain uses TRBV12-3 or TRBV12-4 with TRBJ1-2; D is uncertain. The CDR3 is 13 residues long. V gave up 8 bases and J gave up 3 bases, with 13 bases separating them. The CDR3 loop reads CASWGRADYGYTF. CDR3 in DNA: TGTGCCAGCTGGGGTCGGGCGGACTATGGCTACACCTTC.

The chain's CDR3 is CASSQGPVRYGYTF. In DNA form, the CDR3 reads TGTGCCAGCAGCCAAGGTCCAGTCCGCTATGGCTACACCTTC. The gene calls are TRBV4-2 and TRBJ1-2; no clear D. CDR1 and CDR2 from the germline V gene are LGHNA and YNFKEQ. This CDR3 is 14 amino acids long. Deletions cut 1 base from V and 4 bases from J, with 10 bases between.

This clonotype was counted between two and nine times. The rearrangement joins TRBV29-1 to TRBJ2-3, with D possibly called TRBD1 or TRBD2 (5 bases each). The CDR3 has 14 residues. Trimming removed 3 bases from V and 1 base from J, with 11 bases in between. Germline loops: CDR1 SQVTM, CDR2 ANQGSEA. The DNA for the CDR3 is TGCAGCGTTGAGAGGGGTTTAGGCACAGATACGCAGTATTTT. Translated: CSVERGLGTDTQYF.

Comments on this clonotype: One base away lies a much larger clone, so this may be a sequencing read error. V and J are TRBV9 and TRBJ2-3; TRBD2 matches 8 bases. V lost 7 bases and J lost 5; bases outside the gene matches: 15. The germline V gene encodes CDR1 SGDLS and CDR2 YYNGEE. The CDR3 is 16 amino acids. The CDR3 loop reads CASGTLTSVLGDTQYF. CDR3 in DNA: TGTGCCAGCGGCACCTTGACTAGCGTTCTCGGAGATACGCAGTATTTT.

As DNA, the CDR3 is TGTGCCAGCAGTCGGGGGGACAGGGGTTCGGGTCAGCCCCAGCATTTT. This translates into CASSRGDRGSGQPQHF. This sequence joins TRBV12-3 or TRBV12-4 and TRBJ1-5; 10 nucleotides match TRBD1. The CDR3 spans 16 residues. The V gene end was trimmed by 5 bases and the J gene end by 6 bases; junction bases not matched to a gene: 10.

The DNA for the CDR3 is TGTGCCAGCAGTTTGTCAGGCAGTGCCGGGGAGCAGTTCTTC. Its translation: CASSLSGSAGEQFF. The chain uses TRBV12-3 or TRBV12-4 and TRBJ2-1; D gene uncertain. The germline V and J ends were trimmed by 3 bases and 10 bases, with 16 bases remaining between them. This CDR3 spans 14 amino acids.

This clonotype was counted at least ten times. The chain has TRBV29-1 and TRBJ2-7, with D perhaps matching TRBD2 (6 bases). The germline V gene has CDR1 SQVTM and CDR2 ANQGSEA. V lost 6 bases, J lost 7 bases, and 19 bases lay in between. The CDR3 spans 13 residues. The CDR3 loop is CSVRTGGSLEQYF. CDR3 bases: TGCAGCGTGAGGACCGGGGGATCGTTGGAGCAGTACTTC.

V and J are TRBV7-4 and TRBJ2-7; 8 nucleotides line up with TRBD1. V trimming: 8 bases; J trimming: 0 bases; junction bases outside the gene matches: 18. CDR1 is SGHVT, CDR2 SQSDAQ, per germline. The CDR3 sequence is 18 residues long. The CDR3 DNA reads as TGTGCCAGCGGCTCAGTCACCTCAGGACAGGGAGCCTCCTACGAGCAGTACTTC. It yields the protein CASGSVTSGQGASYEQYF.

CDR3 sequence (DNA): TGTGCCAGCAGCTTCATTAGCGGGGGAGCCAACAATGAGCAGTACTTC. It codes for CASSFISGGANNEQYF. The V gene is TRBV7-9, the J gene TRBJ2-5; 9 bases match TRBD2. The germline CDR1 and CDR2 sequences are SEHNR and FQNEAQ (reference sequence). This CDR3 contains 16 residues. Trimming cost V 3 bases and J 11 bases; bases outside gene matches: 16.

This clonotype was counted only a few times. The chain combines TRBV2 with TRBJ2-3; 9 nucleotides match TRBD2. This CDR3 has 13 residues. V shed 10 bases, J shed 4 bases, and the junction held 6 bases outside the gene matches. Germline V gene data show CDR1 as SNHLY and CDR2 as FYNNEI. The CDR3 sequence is CATRLAGPDTQYF. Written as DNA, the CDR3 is TGTGCCACCCGGCTAGCGGGGCCAGATACGCAGTATTTT.

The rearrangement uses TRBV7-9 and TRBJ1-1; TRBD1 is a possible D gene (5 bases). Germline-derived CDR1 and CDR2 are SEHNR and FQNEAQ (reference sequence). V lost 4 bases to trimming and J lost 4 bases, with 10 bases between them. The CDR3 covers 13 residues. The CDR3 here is CASSSRQGTEAFF. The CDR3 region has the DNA TGTGCCAGCAGCTCCAGGCAGGGCACTGAAGCTTTCTTT.

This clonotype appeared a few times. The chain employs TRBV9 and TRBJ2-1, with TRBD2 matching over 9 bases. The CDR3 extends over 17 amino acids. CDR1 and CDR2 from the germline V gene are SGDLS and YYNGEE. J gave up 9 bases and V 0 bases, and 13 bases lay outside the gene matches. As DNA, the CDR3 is TGTGCCAGCAGCGTAGACTTAAGCGGGGGGTCGGTCGGTGAGCAGTTCTTC. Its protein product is CASSVDLSGGSVGEQFF.

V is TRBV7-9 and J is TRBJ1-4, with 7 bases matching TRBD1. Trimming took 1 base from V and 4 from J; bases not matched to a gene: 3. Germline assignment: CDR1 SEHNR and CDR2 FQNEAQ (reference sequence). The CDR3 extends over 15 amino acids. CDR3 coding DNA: TGTGCCAGCAGCTTAGAGGGGACAGATAATGAAAAACTGTTTTTT. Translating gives CASSLEGTDNEKLFF.

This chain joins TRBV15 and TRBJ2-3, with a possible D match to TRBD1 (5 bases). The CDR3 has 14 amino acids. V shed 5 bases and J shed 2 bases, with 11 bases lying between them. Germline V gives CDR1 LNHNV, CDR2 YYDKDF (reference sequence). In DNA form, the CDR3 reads TGTGCCACCAGCGATCCCAGGGCCACAGATACGCAGTATTTT. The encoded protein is CATSDPRATDTQYF.

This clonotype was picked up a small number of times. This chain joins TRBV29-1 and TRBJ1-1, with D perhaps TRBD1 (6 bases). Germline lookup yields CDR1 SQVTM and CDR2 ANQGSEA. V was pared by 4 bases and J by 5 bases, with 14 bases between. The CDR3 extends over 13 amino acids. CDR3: CSVVSGGRTEAFF. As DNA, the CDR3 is TGCAGCGTTGTGTCCGGGGGCAGGACTGAAGCTTTCTTT.

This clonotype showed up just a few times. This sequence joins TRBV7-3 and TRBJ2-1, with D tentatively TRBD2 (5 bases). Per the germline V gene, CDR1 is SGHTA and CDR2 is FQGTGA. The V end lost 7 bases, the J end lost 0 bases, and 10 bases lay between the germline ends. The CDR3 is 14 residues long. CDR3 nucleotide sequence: TGTGCCAGCACTCCGGGGAGCTCCTACAATGAGCAGTTCTTC. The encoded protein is CASTPGSSYNEQFF.

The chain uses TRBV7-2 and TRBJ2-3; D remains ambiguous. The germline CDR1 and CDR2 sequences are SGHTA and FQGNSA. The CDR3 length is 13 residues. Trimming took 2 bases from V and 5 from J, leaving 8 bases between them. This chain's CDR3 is CASSLNYLDTQYF. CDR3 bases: TGTGCCAGCAGCTTAAACTACCTAGATACGCAGTATTTT.

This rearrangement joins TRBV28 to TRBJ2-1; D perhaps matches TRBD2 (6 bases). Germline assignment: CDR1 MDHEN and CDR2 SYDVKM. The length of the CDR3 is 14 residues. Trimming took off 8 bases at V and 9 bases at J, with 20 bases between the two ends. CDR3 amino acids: CASLTVRRGGEQFF. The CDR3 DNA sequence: TGTGCCAGCTTGACGGTACGGAGGGGCGGTGAGCAGTTCTTC.

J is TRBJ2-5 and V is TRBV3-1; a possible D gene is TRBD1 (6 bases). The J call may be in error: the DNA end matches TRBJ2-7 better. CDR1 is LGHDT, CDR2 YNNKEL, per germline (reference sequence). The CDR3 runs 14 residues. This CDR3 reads CASSQAIGGGEQYF. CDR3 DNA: TGTGCCAGCAGCCAAGCAATTGGGGGCGGCGAGCAGTACTTC.

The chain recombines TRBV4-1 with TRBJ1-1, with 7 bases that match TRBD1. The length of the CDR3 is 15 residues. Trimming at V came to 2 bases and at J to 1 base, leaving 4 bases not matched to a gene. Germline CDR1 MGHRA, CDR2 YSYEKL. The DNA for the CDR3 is TGCGCCAGCAGCCAACTACAGGGGACGAACACTGAAGCTTTCTTT. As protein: CASSQLQGTNTEAFF.

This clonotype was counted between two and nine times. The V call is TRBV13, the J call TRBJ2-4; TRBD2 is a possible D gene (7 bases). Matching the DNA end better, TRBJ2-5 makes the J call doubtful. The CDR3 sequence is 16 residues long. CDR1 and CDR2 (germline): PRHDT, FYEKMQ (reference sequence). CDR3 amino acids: CASSRDPGGGKETQYF. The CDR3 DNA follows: TGTGCCAGCAGCCGGGATCCGGGGGGCGGGAAAGAGACCCAGTACTTC.

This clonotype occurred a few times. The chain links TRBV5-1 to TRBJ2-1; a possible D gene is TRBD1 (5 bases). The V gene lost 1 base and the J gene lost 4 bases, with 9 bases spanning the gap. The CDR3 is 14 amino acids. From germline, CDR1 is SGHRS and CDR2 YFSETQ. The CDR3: CASSLSGQYNEQFF. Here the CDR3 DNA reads TGCGCCAGCAGCTTGTCAGGGCAGTACAATGAGCAGTTCTTC.

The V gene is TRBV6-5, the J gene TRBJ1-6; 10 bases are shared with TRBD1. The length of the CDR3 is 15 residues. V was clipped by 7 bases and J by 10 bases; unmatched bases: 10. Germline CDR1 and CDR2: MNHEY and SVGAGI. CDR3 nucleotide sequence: TGTGCCAGCACCACGACAGGGGGCGGATTGTCACCCCTCCACTTT. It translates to CASTTTGGGLSPLHF.

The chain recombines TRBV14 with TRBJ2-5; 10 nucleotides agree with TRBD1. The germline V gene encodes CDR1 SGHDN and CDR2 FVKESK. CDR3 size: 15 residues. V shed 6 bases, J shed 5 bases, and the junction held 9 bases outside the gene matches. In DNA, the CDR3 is TGTGCCAGCAGTCGGACAGGGGGAGTGGGTGAGACCCAGTACTTC. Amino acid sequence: CASSRTGGVGETQYF.

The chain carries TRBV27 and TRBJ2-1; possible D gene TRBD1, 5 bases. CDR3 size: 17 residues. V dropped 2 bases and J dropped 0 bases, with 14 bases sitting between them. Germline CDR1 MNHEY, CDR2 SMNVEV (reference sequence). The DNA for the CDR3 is TGTGCCAGCAGTTTACTACAGGCCTCCAACTCCTACAATGAGCAGTTCTTC. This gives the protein CASSLLQASNSYNEQFF.

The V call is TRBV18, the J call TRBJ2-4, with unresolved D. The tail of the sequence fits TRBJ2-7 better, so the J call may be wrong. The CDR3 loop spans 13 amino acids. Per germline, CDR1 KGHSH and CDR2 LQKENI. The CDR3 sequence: CASSPVSNYEQYF. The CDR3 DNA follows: TGTGCCAGCTCACCGGTCAGTAACTACGAGCAGTACTTC.

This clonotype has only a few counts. The CDR3 DNA sequence: TGCGCCAGCAGCCAAAGAACAGGGGGCAATGAGCAGTTCTTC. It is translated as CASSQRTGGNEQFF. V gene TRBV4-3 combines with J gene TRBJ2-1, with TRBD1 matching over 8 bases. The CDR3 runs 14 residues. Germline V gene data show CDR1 as LGHNA and CDR2 as YSLEER. V lost 2 bases and J lost 6; bases outside the gene matches: 3.